The 8 T cell receptor beta chains in this list originate from one sample, sequenced in a study of identifying expanded T cells in peripheral blood. Sequencing was performed with immunoSEQ multiplex PCR; in TCRdb, only in-frame clones are kept and a portion is missing. The data contain under 95,000 clones, roughly 90% of them singletons. Sequencing was carried out using blood. These receptors all stem from a person aged 18 to 70 in good health.

V usage is TRBV2 and J usage is TRBJ2-1, with 8 bases fitting TRBD1. Germline V gives CDR1 SNHLY, CDR2 FYNNEI. This CDR3 has 15 residues. The V gene end was trimmed by 2 bases and the J gene end by 6 bases; junction bases not matched to a gene: 6. For the CDR3, the DNA is TGTGCCAGCAGTGAAATTAGGACAGGGAGCAATGAGCAGTTCTTC. Translating it yields CASSEIRTGSNEQFF.

The V call is TRBV9, the J call TRBJ2-1; 8 bases match TRBD2. Trimming took 3 bases from V and 9 from J; bases not matched to a gene: 8. The CDR3 is 14 residues long. Germline V gene lookup returns CDR1 SGDLS and CDR2 YYNGEE. The CDR3 spells CASSGSGGPGEQFF. The DNA of the CDR3 is TGTGCCAGCAGCGGGTCGGGGGGGCCCGGTGAGCAGTTCTTC. The full variable domain, completed using reference TRBV9 and TRBJ2-1, is DSGVTQTPKHLITATGQRVTLRCSPRSGDLSVYWYQQSLDQGLQFLIQYYNGEERAKGNILERFSAQQFPDLHSELNLSSLELGDSALYFCASSGSGGPGEQFFGPGTRLTVL.

As to this clone: Other DNA sequences of this sample code for an identical CDR3. V usage is TRBV9 and J usage is TRBJ2-1; D is unresolved. V was trimmed by 2 bases and J by 0 bases, leaving 6 bases between them. Germline CDR1 SGDLS, CDR2 YYNGEE. CDR3 length: 14 amino acids. This CDR3 is CASSVGSSYNEQFF. The CDR3 DNA reads as TGTGCCAGCAGCGTCGGTAGCTCCTACAATGAGCAGTTCTTC.

The V and J genes are TRBV27 and TRBJ2-3; 7 bases are shared with TRBD2. Germline V gene sequence: CDR1 MNHEY, CDR2 SMNVEV (reference sequence). The V gene end was trimmed by 4 bases and the J gene end by 1 base; junction bases not matched to a gene: 5. The CDR3 is 15 residues long. The CDR3 reads CASSSPGGRTDTQYF. DNA of the CDR3: TGTGCCAGCAGTTCTCCGGGGGGACGCACAGATACGCAGTATTTT.

The chain links TRBV11-2 to TRBJ2-7; TRBD2 might be the D (5 bases). CDR1 is SGHAT, CDR2 FQNNGV, per germline. Trimming cost V 2 bases and J 4 bases, with 15 bases left between them. CDR3 size: 15 residues. This chain's CDR3 is CASSLRGSQVYEQYF. CDR3 DNA: TGTGCCAGCAGCTTACGCGGGTCCCAAGTATACGAGCAGTACTTC.

The chain combines TRBV28 with TRBJ2-5; TRBD1 agrees at 10 bases. This CDR3 contains 14 residues. Germline CDR1 and CDR2: MDHEN and SYDVKM. V dropped 4 bases and J dropped 3; count of bases not matched to a gene: 2. The CDR3 loop reads CASSSDRGKETQYF. CDR3 DNA: TGTGCCAGCAGTTCGGACAGGGGGAAAGAGACCCAGTACTTC.

J is TRBJ2-3 and V is TRBV28, with D perhaps TRBD1 (5 bases). V shed 7 bases and J shed 1 base, with 15 bases lying between them. CDR1 is MDHEN, CDR2 SYDVKM, per germline. This CDR3 spans 15 amino acids. CDR3 DNA: TGTGCCAGCACAGGTTCGGACACCCGCACAGATACGCAGTATTTT. Its protein is CASTGSDTRTDTQYF.

This clone was observed a single time. The genes are TRBV19 and TRBJ2-7; 9 positions agree with TRBD1. After removal of 5 bases from V and 5 bases from J, the junction contained 13 bases not matched to a gene. The CDR3 spans 16 residues. Germline lookup yields CDR1 LNHDA and CDR2 SQIVND (reference sequence). The CDR3 DNA is TGTGCCAGTAGTGTATCTGGACAGGGGTCTTTCGACGAGCAGTACTTC. Translated, it gives CASSVSGQGSFDEQYF.